This T cell receptor beta chain was obtained from a study of identical twins. Study-wide results and caveats: There is a chance that invariant MAIT and iNKT cells partially muddied zero-insertion analyses.

There are a few counts of this clonotype. The target antigen is unknown. Per germline, CDR1 LGHDT and CDR2 YNNKEL (reference sequence). V lost 2 bases, J lost 1 base, and 19 bases lay in between. The length of the CDR3 is 18 residues. TCRdb itself ran the 5' RACE reads through MiXCR, one entry per CDR3 protein. The table records 450,000 to 650,000 distinct CDR3 sequences, about 16% of them present only once. The same sample was also studied in work on yellow fever vaccine responses in identical twins. This second study notes: The authors reported partly convergent, partly personalized vaccine responses in identical twins.

The TCR sequence derives from a woman younger than 35 in good health. The chain recombines TRBV3-1 with TRBJ2-3, with no clear D. Sequencing was carried out using CD4+ T cells sorted from blood. The CDR3 DNA follows: TGTGCCAGCAGCCAAAACTACCACGGGCTAGACCGCACAGATACGCAGTATTTT. It translates to CASSQNYHGLDRTDTQYF.